One sample yielded the 21 T cell receptor beta chains listed below, sequenced in a study of T cell changes during pregnancy in multiple sclerosis. Clones were sequenced by immunoSEQ multiplex PCR, and TCRdb holds only the in-frame ones, with some missing. The repertoire has 70,000 to 95,000 clones, around nine tenths of them found once; the top ten carry approximately 0.47%. This sample comprised CD4+ T cells from peripheral blood mononuclear cells, obtained in the second trimester of pregnancy. These receptors all come from a female donor with multiple sclerosis, enrolled in a pregnancy study.

V and J are TRBV7-8 and TRBJ2-7; 10 bases match TRBD1. J was trimmed by 3 bases and V by 5 bases; bases with no gene match: 10. The CDR3 is 16 residues long. The germline CDR1 and CDR2 sequences are SGHVS and FQNEAQ. CDR3 bases: TGTGCCAGCAGCCTCCGTTCGGGACAGGGGTACTACGAGCAGTACTTC. Its protein product is CASSLRSGQGYYEQYF.

This chain links TRBV9 with TRBJ1-1; 9 bases are shared with TRBD1. J was trimmed by 11 bases and V by 0 bases; bases with no gene match: 8. The CDR3 length is 14 residues. CDR1 is SGDLS and CDR2 is YYNGEE in the germline V gene. The CDR3 region has the DNA TGTGCCAGCAGCGTAGAGGGACAGGGAGTTACGGCTTTCTTT. It yields the protein CASSVEGQGVTAFF.

This chain joins TRBV27 and TRBJ2-7, with 10 bases aligning to TRBD2. CDR1 and CDR2 (germline): MNHEY, SMNVEV (reference sequence). Germline trimming cut 6 bases from V and 2 bases from J; bases unmatched to any gene: 7. This CDR3 region has 15 residues. The CDR3 is CASRDGLAETYEQYF. DNA of the CDR3: TGTGCCAGCAGGGATGGACTAGCGGAGACCTACGAGCAGTACTTC.

V is TRBV5-6 and J is TRBJ2-6; unclear D gene. Germline V lookup: CDR1 SGHDT, CDR2 YYEEEE. V lost 4 bases and J lost 0, with 5 bases in between. The CDR3 runs to 14 residues. The CDR3 loop reads CASSPSSGANVLTF. In nucleotides, the CDR3 is TGTGCCAGCAGCCCCAGCTCTGGGGCCAACGTCCTGACTTTC.

V and J are TRBV28 and TRBJ2-1; 7 bases agree with TRBD1. There are 14 residues in the CDR3. CDR1 and CDR2 from the germline V gene are MDHEN and SYDVKM. Trimming at V came to 5 bases and at J to 5 bases, leaving 6 bases not matched to a gene. Here the CDR3 reads CASSDPGQNNEQFF. The CDR3, as DNA: TGTGCCAGCAGTGATCCGGGACAGAACAATGAGCAGTTCTTC.

This clone was picked up one time. The rearrangement uses TRBV4-1 and TRBJ2-5, with 9 nucleotides matching TRBD1. Germline V gene data show CDR1 as MGHRA and CDR2 as YSYEKL. V shed 3 bases, J shed 5 bases, and the junction held 25 bases outside the gene matches. The CDR3 consists of 21 residues. CDR3 protein: CASSHQQPGQGLLVFRETQYF. In nucleotides, the CDR3 is TGCGCCAGCAGCCACCAGCAGCCGGGACAGGGCTTATTGGTGTTTAGGGAGACCCAGTACTTC.

The rearrangement uses TRBV5-1 and TRBJ2-7; D is uncertain. V was clipped by 2 bases and J by 5 bases, with 8 bases between them. Germline CDR1 and CDR2: SGHRS and YFSETQ. This CDR3 spans 12 amino acids. The CDR3 nucleotides read TGCGCCAGCAGCTTCGACTTGGACGAGCAGTACTTC. Its protein is CASSFDLDEQYF.

This clone was seen once. V gene TRBV19 combines with J gene TRBJ1-3; 10 bases match TRBD1. With V trimmed by 7 bases and J by 4 bases, 4 bases remained unmatched. This CDR3 comprises 14 residues. Looked up from germline, CDR1 is LNHDA and CDR2 is SQIVND (reference sequence). The CDR3 sequence: CASTDRGRGNTIYF. In DNA form, the CDR3 reads TGTGCCAGTACAGACAGGGGGCGCGGAAACACCATATATTTT.

This clone was observed a few times. The gene calls are TRBV2 and TRBJ1-6; 9 bases are shared with TRBD1. Germline assignment: CDR1 SNHLY and CDR2 FYNNEI. The CDR3 totals 15 residues. V dropped 8 bases and J dropped 7; count of bases not matched to a gene: 9. CDR3 DNA sequence: TGTGCCAGCGGCGTGGGACAGGGAATAAATTCACCCCTCCACTTT. Translation gives CASGVGQGINSPLHF.

J is TRBJ2-3 and V is TRBV28; 7 nucleotides agree with TRBD2. With V trimmed by 3 bases and J by 2 bases, 8 bases remained unmatched. The germline CDR1 and CDR2 sequences are MDHEN and SYDVKM. This CDR3 comprises 16 residues. In nucleotides, the CDR3 is TGTGCCAGCAGTTTCCCAGCGGGATGGGCCACAGATACGCAGTATTTT. Translation: CASSFPAGWATDTQYF.

The chain links TRBV25-1 to TRBJ2-5, with 11 positions matching TRBD2. After removal of 6 bases from V and 5 bases from J, the junction contained 2 bases not matched to a gene. Germline-derived CDR1 and CDR2 are MGHDK and SYGVNS. This CDR3 has 13 amino acids. The CDR3 nucleotides are TGTGCCAGCAGACTAGCGGGAGTTGAGACCCAGTACTTC. Its translation is CASRLAGVETQYF.

The chain recombines TRBV4-3 with TRBJ2-3, with a possible D match to TRBD2 (5 bases). CDR3 size: 17 residues. Trimming removed 0 bases from V and 3 bases from J, with 16 bases in between. Germline V CDR1 and CDR2: LGHNA, YSLEER. CDR3: CASSQDKAGLGTDTQYF. CDR3 nucleotide sequence: TGCGCCAGCAGCCAAGATAAGGCGGGTTTGGGGACAGATACGCAGTATTTT.

This clone was seen a few times. CDR3 coding DNA: TGTGCCAGCAGTGTCGCAACGGGAGCCTCCTACGAGCAGTACTTC. Translated, it gives CASSVATGASYEQYF. The chain couples TRBV28 to TRBJ2-7; TRBD2 is a possible D gene (6 bases). This CDR3 is 15 amino acids long. The V and J ends lost 5 bases and 0 bases respectively, with 14 bases between them. Germline V gene lookup returns CDR1 MDHEN and CDR2 SYDVKM.

This rearrangement joins TRBV6-5 to TRBJ2-3; 8 bases agree with TRBD2. There are 16 residues in the CDR3. Looked up from germline, CDR1 is MNHEY and CDR2 is SVGAGI. The J segment lost 6 bases and the V segment lost 4 bases, leaving 12 bases of the junction unmatched. As DNA, the CDR3 is TGTGCCAGCAGTTCGGTAGCGGGGACCACTGTGGATACGCAGTATTTT. This gives the protein CASSSVAGTTVDTQYF.

The rearrangement links TRBV5-8 to TRBJ2-3; 11 positions agree with TRBD2. The CDR3 is made up of 15 amino acids. V lost 6 bases, J lost 2 bases, and 5 bases stayed unmatched. CDR1 is SGHTS and CDR2 is YDEGEE in the germline V gene. The CDR3 sequence: CASTLAGGLTDTQYF. Written as DNA, the CDR3 is TGTGCCAGCACCTTAGCGGGGGGGCTCACAGATACGCAGTATTTT. Full variable domain (outside the CDR3, taken from reference TRBV5-8 and TRBJ2-3): EAGVTQSPTHLIKTRGQQATLRCSPISGHTSVYWYQQALGLGLQFLLWYDEGEERNRGNFPPRFSGRQFPNYSSELNVNALELEDSALYLCASTLAGGLTDTQYFGPGTRLTVL.

This clone has only a few counts. This chain joins TRBV2 and TRBJ1-2; tentative D call: TRBD1 (6 bases). From germline, CDR1 is SNHLY and CDR2 FYNNEI. The CDR3 runs 14 residues. Trimming cost V 5 bases and J 4 bases, with 14 bases left between them. The CDR3 DNA is TGTGCCAGCAGTTCCACAGGGAACGGCTATGGCTACACCTTC. It translates to CASSSTGNGYGYTF.

The gene calls are TRBV6-5 and TRBJ1-2; 10 bases fit TRBD1. The V segment lost 5 bases and the J segment 9 bases; nucleotides outside the gene matches: 9. CDR3 length: 14 amino acids. CDR1 MNHEY and CDR2 SVGAGI come from the germline V gene. CDR3 loop: CASSGPGQGISYTF. The CDR3 bases are TGTGCCAGCAGTGGACCGGGACAGGGGATAAGCTACACCTTC.

V and J are TRBV9 and TRBJ1-3, with D hard to call. The V and J ends lost 4 bases and 5 bases respectively, with 16 bases between them. The CDR3 sequence is 15 residues long. Germline assignment: CDR1 SGDLS and CDR2 YYNGEE. The CDR3 loop reads CASSSQTGPRNTIYF. The CDR3 nucleotides read TGTGCCAGCAGCTCCCAGACGGGTCCTCGAAACACCATATATTTT.

This clone has a single count. The J gene is TRBJ2-2, the V gene TRBV11-3, with 11 bases fitting TRBD2. The length of the CDR3 is 15 residues. Per the germline V gene, CDR1 is SGHNT and CDR2 is YENEEA. J gave up 5 bases and V 10 bases, and 9 bases lay outside the gene matches. CDR3 loop: CANPGLAVRTGELFF. The CDR3 DNA is TGTGCCAACCCGGGACTAGCGGTGAGAACCGGGGAGCTGTTTTTT.

The genes are TRBV6-6 and TRBJ2-7; no reliable D call. Trimming removed 5 bases from V and 6 bases from J, with 11 bases in between. Germline V gene sequence: CDR1 MNHNY, CDR2 SVGAGI (reference sequence). The CDR3 totals 12 residues. CDR3 DNA sequence: TGTGCCAGCAGTCCTACCGTCGGCGAGCAGTACTTC. It is translated as CASSPTVGEQYF.

This rearrangement joins TRBV14 to TRBJ1-5, with no clear D. V was clipped by 4 bases and J by 4 bases, with 11 bases between them. CDR1 is SGHDN, CDR2 FVKESK, per germline. The CDR3 extends over 14 amino acids. Here the CDR3 reads CASSPTHTNQPQHF. CDR3 sequence (DNA): TGTGCCAGCAGCCCGACACATACGAATCAGCCCCAGCATTTT.